This T cell receptor (beta chain) was captured by sequencing in a study of OX40 agonist ivuxolimab in advanced cancers. Findings of the study overall: At doses 0.1 to 3.0 mg/kg, CD4+ and CD8+ clones expanded. Expanded clones tended on average to be more numerous among CD8+ T cells than CD4+. Expanded peripheral T cells had an undetermined antigen specificity.

Blood samples were obtained at baseline, cycle 4 day 1, and cycle 7 day 1. Sequencing was performed with immunoSEQ multiplex PCR; in TCRdb, only in-frame clones are kept and a portion is missing. This table holds around 48,000 clones, about 81% found once. Details on this clone: Antigen: not known.

Material: CD4+ or CD8+ T cells sorted from blood, obtained in a trial of the OX40 agonist ivuxolimab. The sequence was obtained from an adult with an advanced solid tumor such as melanoma, head and neck, liver or kidney cancer.

CDR3 sequence reads: CASSRDLRTDTQYF. The CDR3 DNA reads TGTGCCAGTTCCCGGGACCTAAGGACGGATACGCAGTATTTT. This chain uses TRBV2 with TRBJ2-3; either TRBD1 or TRBD2 may fit D (5 bases each). The length of the CDR3 is 14 residues. Between the trimmed V and J ends, which lost 9 bases and 6 bases, there was a span of 19 bases. The germline V gene encodes CDR1 SNHLY and CDR2 FYNNEI.